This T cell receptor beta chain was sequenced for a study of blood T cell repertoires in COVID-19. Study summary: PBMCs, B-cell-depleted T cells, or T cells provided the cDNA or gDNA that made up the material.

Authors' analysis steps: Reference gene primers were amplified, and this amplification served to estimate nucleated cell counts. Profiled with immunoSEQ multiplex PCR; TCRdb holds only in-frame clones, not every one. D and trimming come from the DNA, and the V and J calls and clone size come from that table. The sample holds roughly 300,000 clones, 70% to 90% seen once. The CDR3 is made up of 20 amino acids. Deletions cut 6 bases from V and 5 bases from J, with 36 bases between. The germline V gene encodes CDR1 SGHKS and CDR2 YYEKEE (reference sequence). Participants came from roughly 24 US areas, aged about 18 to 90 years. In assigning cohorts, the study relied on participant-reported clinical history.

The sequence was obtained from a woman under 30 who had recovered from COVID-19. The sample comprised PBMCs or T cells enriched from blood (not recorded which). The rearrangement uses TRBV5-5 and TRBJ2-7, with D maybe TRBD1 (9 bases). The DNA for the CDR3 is TGTGCCAGCACCGGGAGGGAATGGACTTGGACAGGGGCTCAGATGCACGAGCAGTACTTC. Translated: CASTGREWTWTGAQMHEQYF.